A selection of T cell receptor beta chains follows, all from one sample in a study of siplizumab effects on memory and regulatory T cells. Profiled with immunoSEQ multiplex PCR; TCRdb holds only in-frame clones, not every one. The data hold 94,000 or so clones, with over 85% observed a single time. Sequenced sample: CD8+ T cells sorted from blood. Every receptor here comes from a human donor in good health. Both conserved end residues are trimmed from each CDR3. The D gene is left open where the match is weak.

j_gene | v_gene | d_gene | CDR3aa
TRBJ2-3 | TRBV27 | NA | ASSLTPGETDTQY
TRBJ1-2 | TRBV4-1 | NA | ASTQTLGVVYGYT
NA | TRBV7-8 | NA | ATSDNYEQY
TRBJ2-1 | TRBV27 | NA | ASSLGQGGYNEQF
TRBJ2-7 | TRBV7-9 | TRBD1 | ASSAPGQGRYEQY
TRBJ1-2 | TRBV11-2 | NA | ASSLDGGTGVFNYGYT
TRBJ1-4 | TRBV27 | TRBD1 | ASSLKGATGEKLF
TRBJ1-4 | TRBV14 | NA | ASSPGLIYGKLF
TRBJ2-7 | TRBV11-2 | TRBD2 | ASSLLAGLAVYEQY
TRBJ1-1 | TRBV27 | NA | ASSQSRGNTEAF
TRBJ2-5 | TRBV15 | NA | ATSSPGSQETQY
TRBJ1-3 | TRBV7-9 | NA | ASSFEGNTIY
TRBJ2-5 | TRBV11-2 | TRBD2 | ASRFSAGGAYETQY
TRBJ1-2 | TRBV9 | NA | ASSPTGGVSNYGYT
TRBJ1-3 | TRBV5-4 | NA | ASSLDPGVYSGNTIY
TRBJ1-3 | TRBV7-6 | NA | ASSFGFGSGNTIY
TRBJ2-1 | TRBV27 | TRBD2 | ASSISGGVEQF
TRBJ2-7 | TRBV6-5 | TRBD1 | ASSSGTETYEQY
TRBJ2-5 | TRBV27 | NA | ASSFQTGMGGQETQY
TRBJ2-7 | TRBV9 | TRBD1 | ASSTGDSTYEQY
TRBJ2-3 | TRBV4-2 | NA | ASSPSVTSTDTQY
TRBJ2-7 | TRBV6-1 | TRBD2 | ASSVRGGSDEQY
TRBJ2-7 | TRBV30 | NA | AWSGLSYEQY
TRBJ2-5 | TRBV5-1 | TRBD2 | ATSRGGGVGETQY
TRBJ1-1 | TRBV19 | NA | ASSTPMNTEAF
TRBJ2-7 | TRBV7-2 | TRBD2 | ASSLELAGEVG
TRBJ2-7 | TRBV19 | TRBD1 | ASSPGGYEQY
TRBJ2-2 | TRBV5-1 | NA | ASSLDRGTGELF
TRBJ2-7 | TRBV14 | NA | ASSQDSLSSYEQY
TRBJ2-5 | TRBV27 | NA | ASGKRTLGETQY
TRBJ2-1 | TRBV11-2 | TRBD2 | ASSLDPGGPNEQF
TRBJ2-5 | TRBV7-9 | NA | ASSSDSGFRETQY
TRBJ1-2 | TRBV7-8 | TRBD1 | ASSPRDRVPYYGYT
TRBJ2-7 | TRBV5-1 | TRBD1 | ASSGGQGALYEQY
TRBJ2-7 | TRBV9 | TRBD1 | ASSAHRDSTYEQY
TRBJ2-1 | TRBV7-9 | TRBD1 | ASSLGDRGYNEQF
TRBJ1-1 | TRBV7-6 | TRBD1 | ASSARTGRLYTEAF
TRBJ2-1 | TRBV27 | NA | ASGSSYNEQF